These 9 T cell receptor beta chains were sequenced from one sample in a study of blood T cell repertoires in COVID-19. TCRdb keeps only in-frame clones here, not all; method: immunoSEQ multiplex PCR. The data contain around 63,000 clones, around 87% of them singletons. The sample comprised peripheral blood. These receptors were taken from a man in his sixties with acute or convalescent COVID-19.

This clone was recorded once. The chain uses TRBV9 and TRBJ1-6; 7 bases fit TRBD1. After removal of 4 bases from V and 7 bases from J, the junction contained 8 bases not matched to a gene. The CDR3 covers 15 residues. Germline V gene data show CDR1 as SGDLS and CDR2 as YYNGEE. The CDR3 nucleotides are TGTGCCAGCAGCCTGCGGAGGGGACAGAATTCACCCCTCCACTTT. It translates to CASSLRRGQNSPLHF.

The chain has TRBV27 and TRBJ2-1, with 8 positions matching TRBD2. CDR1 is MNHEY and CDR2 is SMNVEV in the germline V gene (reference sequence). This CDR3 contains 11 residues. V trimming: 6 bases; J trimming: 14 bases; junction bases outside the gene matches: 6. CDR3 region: CASSQGLVKFF. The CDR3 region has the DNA TGTGCCAGCAGCCAGGGACTAGTAAAGTTCTTC.

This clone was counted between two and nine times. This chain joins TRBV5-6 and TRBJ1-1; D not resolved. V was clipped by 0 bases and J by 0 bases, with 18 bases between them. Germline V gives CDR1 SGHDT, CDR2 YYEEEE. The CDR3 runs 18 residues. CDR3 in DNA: TGTGCCAGCAGCTTGGTAGTTGGCTTCGGACTTATGAACACTGAAGCTTTCTTT. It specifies CASSLVVGFGLMNTEAFF.

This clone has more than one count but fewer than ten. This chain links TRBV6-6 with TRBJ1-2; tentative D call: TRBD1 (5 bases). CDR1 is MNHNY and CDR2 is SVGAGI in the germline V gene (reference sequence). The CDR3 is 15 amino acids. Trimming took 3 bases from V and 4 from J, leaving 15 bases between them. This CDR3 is CASSYPGGGGYGYTF. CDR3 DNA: TGTGCCAGCAGTTATCCCGGTGGGGGAGGCTATGGCTACACCTTC.

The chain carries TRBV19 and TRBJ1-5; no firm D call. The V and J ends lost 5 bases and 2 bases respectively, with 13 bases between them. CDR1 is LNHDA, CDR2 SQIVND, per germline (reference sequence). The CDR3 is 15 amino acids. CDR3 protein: CASSSRPEGNQPQHF. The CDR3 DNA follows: TGTGCCAGTAGTTCCCGGCCCGAGGGCAATCAGCCCCAGCATTTT.

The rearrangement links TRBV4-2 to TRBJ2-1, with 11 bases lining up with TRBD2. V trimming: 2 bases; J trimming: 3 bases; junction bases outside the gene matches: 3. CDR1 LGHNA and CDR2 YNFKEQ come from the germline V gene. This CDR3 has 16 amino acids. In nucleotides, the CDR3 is TGTGCCAGCAGCCAACGGACTAGCGGGTACTACAATGAGCAGTTCTTC. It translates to CASSQRTSGYYNEQFF.

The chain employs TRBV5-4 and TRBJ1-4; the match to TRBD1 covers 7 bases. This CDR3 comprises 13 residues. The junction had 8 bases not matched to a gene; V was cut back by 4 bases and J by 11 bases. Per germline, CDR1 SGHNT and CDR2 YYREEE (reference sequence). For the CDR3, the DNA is TGTGCCAGCAGCCCCGACAGGGTCGAGAAACTGTTTTTT. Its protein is CASSPDRVEKLFF.

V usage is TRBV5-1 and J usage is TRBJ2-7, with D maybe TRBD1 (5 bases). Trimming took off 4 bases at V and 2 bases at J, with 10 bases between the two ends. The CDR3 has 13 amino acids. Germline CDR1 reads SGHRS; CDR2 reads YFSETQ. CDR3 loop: CASSEDTPYEQYF. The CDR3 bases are TGCGCCAGCAGCGAGGACACCCCCTACGAGCAGTACTTC.

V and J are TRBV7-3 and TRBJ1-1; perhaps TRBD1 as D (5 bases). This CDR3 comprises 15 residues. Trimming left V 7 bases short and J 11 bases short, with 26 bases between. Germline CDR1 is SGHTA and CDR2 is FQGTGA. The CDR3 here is CASTTLTEARGRAFF. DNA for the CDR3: TGTGCCAGCACCACCTTGACAGAGGCTCGTGGTAGGGCTTTCTTT.